Below, 17 T cell receptor beta chains from the same sample are listed, as sequenced in a study of regulatory T cells in long-lasting Graves disease (dated by TCRdb to about 2021). Receptor libraries were prepared by multiplex PCR. The instrument was an Illumina HiSeq 4000. CDR3 regions were amplified by Arm-PCR with iRepertoire HTBI primers to construct TCR beta libraries. TCRdb's own reprocessing of the public reads used fastp at Q25 and MiXCR and kept productive beta chains. All rows with the same CDR3 protein become a single entry with the most common DNA and genes. The sample profile shows about 530,000 distinct CDR3 sequences; about 15% of them were found once. The ten largest clones capture approximately 25% of the sample. Per the publication, the time point label means: newly diagnosed GD, antithyroid drugs for less than 3 months. RNA was extracted from PBMCs in TRIzol for both TCR sequencing and RNA sequencing.

These same data were also listed under a study on T cells in Graves' hyperthyroidism and ophthalmopathy.

The sample was peripheral blood mononuclear cells (PBMCs), taken at new diagnosis, from a patient treated with antithyroid drugs. These receptors originate from a woman aged 35-60 years with Graves disease. Donor details come from another sample of the same person, matched by shared clones.

This clonotype was recorded at least ten times. The chain joins TRBV2 to TRBJ1-6; D remains ambiguous. The CDR3 runs 13 residues. Per germline, CDR1 SNHLY and CDR2 FYNNEI. V was trimmed by 7 bases and J by 9 bases, leaving 13 bases between them. The CDR3 coding sequence is TGTGCCAGCACCCGGGTCAAGGGTTCACCCCTCCACTTT. This sequence encodes CASTRVKGSPLHF.

There are a few counts of this clonotype. V gene TRBV27 combines with J gene TRBJ2-4; D is undetermined. Germline values: CDR1 MNHEY, CDR2 SMNVEV (reference sequence). With 5 bases removed from V and 6 bases from J, the gap between germline ends came to 5 bases. This CDR3 spans 11 amino acids. The DNA of the CDR3 is TGTGCCAGCAGTGACCTAAACATTCAGTACTTC. Its translation is CASSDLNIQYF.

This clonotype was observed a handful of times. The chain uses TRBV7-2 and TRBJ2-3; 8 positions agree with TRBD2. The germline CDR1 and CDR2 sequences are SGHTA and FQGNSA. V shed 0 bases, J shed 6 bases, and the junction held 5 bases outside the gene matches. This CDR3 is built from 15 residues. The CDR3, as DNA: TGTGCCAGCAGCTTAGCGGCGGGGGGCCCGGATACGCAGTATTTT. Residues: CASSLAAGGPDTQYF.

This clonotype came up many times. The chain has TRBV10-3 and TRBJ2-3; maybe TRBD1 (6 bases). The CDR3 consists of 14 residues. V lost 6 bases, J lost 1 base, and 11 bases lay in between. Germline CDR1 ENHRY, CDR2 SYGVKD. The CDR3 coding sequence is TGTGCCATCAGGGACAGCCGAGGCACAGATACGCAGTATTTT. Its protein is CAIRDSRGTDTQYF.

Concerning this clonotype: The junction departs from the called germline gene at one end, perhaps through a read error. V is TRBV6-1 and J is TRBJ1-5; 7 bases align to TRBD1. From germline, CDR1 is MNHNS and CDR2 SASEGT. The CDR3 spans 13 residues. The CDR3 coding sequence is TGTACCAGCACTGAGGGGGCTAGTCAGCCCCAGCATTTT. Its translation is CTSTEGASQPQHF.

This clonotype was found many times. This sequence joins TRBV12-3 or TRBV12-4 and TRBJ1-3; unclear D gene. CDR3 length: 14 amino acids. Trimming took off 6 bases at V and 0 bases at J, with 9 bases between the two ends. CDR3 coding DNA: TGTGCCAGCAGCTTATCCACCTCTGGAAACACCATATATTTT. As protein: CASSLSTSGNTIYF.

This clonotype was seen repeatedly, ten times or more. V is TRBV7-9 and J is TRBJ2-5, with 9 nucleotides matching TRBD1. The CDR3 covers 15 residues. J gave up 2 bases and V 5 bases, and 6 bases lay outside the gene matches. Germline V lookup: CDR1 SEHNR, CDR2 FQNEAQ (reference sequence). The CDR3 region is CASSTRDREQETQYF. The DNA for the CDR3 is TGTGCCAGCAGCACCCGGGACAGGGAGCAAGAGACCCAGTACTTC.

This clonotype was seen ten or more times. The CDR3 is CASGRDVSYEQYF. The CDR3, as DNA: TGTGCCAGCGGTCGGGACGTCTCCTACGAGCAGTACTTC. The chain joins TRBV11-2 to TRBJ2-7; TRBD1 or TRBD2 may be the D gene (5 bases each). Trimming took 8 bases from V and 0 from J, leaving 11 bases between them. Germline V gene sequence: CDR1 SGHAT, CDR2 FQNNGV. This CDR3 is built from 13 residues.

V is TRBV30 and J is TRBJ2-3; 8 bases are shared with TRBD2. With 3 bases clipped from V and 3 bases from J, the junction kept 2 bases outside the gene matches. Germline CDR1 and CDR2: GTSNPN and SVGIG (reference sequence). This CDR3 is built from 13 residues. In DNA form, the CDR3 reads TGTGCCTGGAGGGGACTAGTTACAGATACGCAGTATTTT. It yields the protein CAWRGLVTDTQYF.

This clonotype showed up many times. One end of the junction is discordant with germline, which a read error may explain. The chain is built from TRBV5-1 and TRBJ2-1; 9 bases align to TRBD2. The CDR3 has 15 residues. The V gene's germline CDR1 is SGHRS and CDR2 YFSETQ. In DNA form, the CDR3 reads TGTGCCAGCAGCTTAGCGGGGGAGATTTACAATGAGCAGTTCTTC. This sequence encodes CASSLAGEIYNEQFF.

V usage is TRBV30 and J usage is TRBJ2-7; possible D gene TRBD2, 5 bases. Germline assignment: CDR1 GTSNPN and CDR2 SVGIG (reference sequence). The CDR3 consists of 15 residues. The V and J ends lost 7 bases and 0 bases respectively, with 19 bases between them. The CDR3 loop is CASPSGWVGSYEQYF. In DNA, the CDR3 is TGTGCCTCCCCTTCGGGATGGGTGGGCTCCTACGAGCAGTACTTC.

V and J are TRBV19 and TRBJ1-2; 7 bases agree with TRBD1. Germline V lookup: CDR1 LNHDA, CDR2 SQIVND (reference sequence). The ends lost 3 bases at V and 8 bases at J; junction bases unmatched: 9. This CDR3 is 14 amino acids long. In nucleotides, the CDR3 is TGTGCCAGTAGTATCCCCCGGACAGGTCAAGGCTACACCTTC. This sequence encodes CASSIPRTGQGYTF.

In this sample, this clonotype turned up a few times. The V and J genes are TRBV7-9 and TRBJ1-2; tentatively, D is TRBD1 (5 bases). The V end was cut by 7 bases, the J end by 7 bases, with 22 bases between. The CDR3 spans 15 residues. Germline CDR1 and CDR2: SEHNR and FQNEAQ (reference sequence). The CDR3 sequence is CASTPSGSSGGGYTF. For the CDR3, the DNA is TGTGCCAGCACCCCCTCCGGGTCCTCGGGGGGTGGCTACACCTTC.

This sequence joins TRBV25-1 and TRBJ2-5, with D tentatively TRBD1 (6 bases). CDR1 is MGHDK and CDR2 is SYGVNS in the germline V gene. With 1 base removed from V and 5 bases from J, the gap between germline ends came to 11 bases. This CDR3 region has 14 residues. The CDR3, as DNA: TGTGCCAGCAGTGAATCGGGCAGGGGTGAGACCCAGTACTTC. It translates to CASSESGRGETQYF.

The chain is built from TRBV9 and TRBJ2-3; TRBD2 matches 7 bases. Germline assignment: CDR1 SGDLS and CDR2 YYNGEE. The CDR3 sequence is 15 residues long. With 2 bases clipped from V and 2 bases from J, the junction kept 5 bases outside the gene matches. CDR3 amino acids: CASSVGRTTTDTQYF. The CDR3 coding sequence is TGTGCCAGCAGCGTCGGGAGGACTACCACAGATACGCAGTATTTT.

This chain joins TRBV20-1 and TRBJ1-1; D call uncertain. Per the germline V gene, CDR1 is DFQATT and CDR2 is SNEGSKA (reference sequence). The CDR3 sequence is 12 residues long. The V end was cut by 7 bases, the J end by 6 bases, with 15 bases between. In nucleotides, the CDR3 is TGCAGTGTTGGCAGAACGTCGTCTGAAGCTTTCTTT. Translated: CSVGRTSSEAFF.

V is TRBV7-3 and J is TRBJ2-1; unclear D gene. This CDR3 is 13 amino acids long. Trimming left V 3 bases short and J 4 bases short, with 7 bases between. In germline, CDR1 is SGHTA, CDR2 FQGTGA. The CDR3 DNA reads TGTGCCAGCAGCTTTGATACTTACAATGAGCAGTTCTTC. Protein: CASSFDTYNEQFF. Full variable domain (rest looked up from reference TRBV7-3 and TRBJ2-1): GAGVSQTPSNKVTEKGKYVELRCDPISGHTALYWYRQSLGQGPEFLIYFQGTGAADDSGLPNDRFFAVRPEGSVSTLKIQRTERGDSAVYLCASSFDTYNEQFFGPGTRLTVL.